This passage covers 20 T cell receptor beta chains from one sample sequenced in a study of CD8 T cells in Susac syndrome. Random hexamers were used to reverse transcribe the RNA input (roughly 0.5 to 1 ug). MiXCR was run by TCRdb on the immunoSEQ multiplex PCR reads, yielding one entry per CDR3 protein. Of around 160,000 distinct CDR3 sequences in the sample, roughly 95% are singletons; the top ten hold roughly 0.099%. The sequenced sample was CD4+ T cells from PBMCs. These receptors originate from a human donor with multiple sclerosis.

The gene calls are TRBV30 and TRBJ2-5, with TRBD2 matching 8 bases. CDR3 length: 14 amino acids. The V segment lost 4 bases and the J segment 2 bases; nucleotides outside the gene matches: 6. Germline V gives CDR1 GTSNPN, CDR2 SVGIG (reference sequence). In DNA form, the CDR3 reads TGTGCCTGGATGATGAGCGGGAGACAAGAGACCCAGTACTTC. As protein: CAWMMSGRQETQYF.

This chain links TRBV9 with TRBJ2-1; no firm D call. The CDR3 extends over 13 amino acids. V gave up 0 bases and J gave up 6 bases, with 7 bases separating them. CDR1 is SGDLS and CDR2 is YYNGEE in the germline V gene. The chain's CDR3 is CASSVGQVNEQFF. The CDR3 DNA follows: TGTGCCAGCAGCGTAGGGCAAGTCAATGAGCAGTTCTTC.

Only a few counts were recorded for this clonotype. The chain recombines TRBV7-2 with TRBJ2-2; D not certain. V lost 4 bases to trimming and J lost 7 bases, with 10 bases between them. The CDR3 runs to 13 residues. In germline, CDR1 is SGHTA, CDR2 FQGNSA. CDR3 loop: CASSSQVGGELFF. As DNA, the CDR3 is TGTGCCAGCAGCTCCCAGGTGGGCGGGGAGCTGTTTTTT.

This clonotype came up once. The chain couples TRBV20-1 to TRBJ1-5; D is unresolved. Trimming shortened V by 5 bases and J by 9 bases, and 8 bases separated the two germline ends. The CDR3 runs to 10 residues. Germline V CDR1 and CDR2: DFQATT, SNEGSKA (reference sequence). The CDR3 reads CSARGRPQHF. CDR3 bases: TGCAGTGCTCGAGGAAGGCCCCAGCATTTT.

The CDR3: CASSPSQDKSYEQYF. The CDR3 DNA is TGTGCCAGCTCACCATCGCAGGACAAGTCTTACGAGCAGTACTTC. The V gene is TRBV18, the J gene TRBJ2-7, with TRBD1 as a possible D gene (5 bases). Germline CDR1 KGHSH, CDR2 LQKENI. The CDR3 covers 15 residues. Trimming took 2 bases from V and 4 from J, leaving 15 bases between them.

The chain couples TRBV29-1 to TRBJ2-5, with 9 nucleotides matching TRBD1. From germline, CDR1 is SQVTM and CDR2 ANQGSEA. The junction had 9 bases not matched to a gene; V was cut back by 7 bases and J by 3 bases. The CDR3 sequence is 14 residues long. The CDR3 spells CSGSSQGAEETQYF. CDR3 sequence (DNA): TGCAGCGGAAGCTCACAGGGGGCCGAAGAGACCCAGTACTTC.

The chain links TRBV20-1 to TRBJ1-3; D possibly corresponds to TRBD1 (5 bases). Trimming shortened V by 5 bases and J by 0 bases, and 11 bases separated the two germline ends. CDR3 size: 14 residues. Germline V gene data show CDR1 as DFQATT and CDR2 as SNEGSKA (reference sequence). The CDR3 loop reads CSALGPSSGNTIYF. The CDR3 nucleotides are TGCAGTGCTCTGGGACCTTCCTCTGGAAACACCATATATTTT.

This chain joins TRBV5-1 and TRBJ1-2; 8 bases are a match to TRBD1. The V gene's germline CDR1 is SGHRS and CDR2 YFSETQ. Trimming removed 0 bases from V and 6 bases from J; junction bases left unmatched: 7. The CDR3 runs 15 residues. CDR3 in DNA: TGCGCCAGCAGCTTGGTCACAGGGGGGACTGATGGCTACACCTTC. Protein sequence: CASSLVTGGTDGYTF. The variable domain in full, with the rest retrieved from reference TRBV5-1 and TRBJ1-2, is KAGVTQTPRYLIKTRGQQVTLSCSPISGHRSVSWYQQTPGQGLQFLFEYFSETQRNKGNFPGRFSGRQFSNSRSEMNVSTLELGDSALYLCASSLVTGGTDGYTFGSGTRLTVV.

The chain joins TRBV12-3 or TRBV12-4 to TRBJ2-2; D ambiguous. This CDR3 is built from 12 residues. Trimming stripped 2 bases from V and 5 bases from J, with 3 bases between. CDR3 coding DNA: TGTGCCAGCAGTTTAATGACCGGGGAGCTGTTTTTT. Translated, it gives CASSLMTGELFF.

This sequence joins TRBV29-1 and TRBJ1-2; D is uncertain. V lost 0 bases, J lost 5 bases, and 7 bases lay in between. From germline, CDR1 is SQVTM and CDR2 ANQGSEA. This CDR3 comprises 12 residues. The CDR3 bases are TGCAGCGTTGAAGAAGAGTCGTATGGCTACACCTTC. Translating it yields CSVEEESYGYTF.

The chain combines TRBV5-4 with TRBJ2-7; 7 nucleotides match TRBD1. The germline gives CDR1 SGHNT, CDR2 YYREEE (reference sequence). J lost 0 bases, V lost 0 bases, and 3 bases had no gene match. This CDR3 comprises 15 residues. CDR3 bases: TGTGCCAGCAGCTTGGACGGGACAGTCTCCTACGAGCAGTACTTC. This encodes CASSLDGTVSYEQYF.

This rearrangement joins TRBV10-3 to TRBJ2-1; D not resolved. The CDR3 loop spans 16 amino acids. CDR1 is ENHRY and CDR2 is SYGVKD in the germline V gene. Trimming left V 3 bases short and J 13 bases short, with 25 bases between. CDR3 residues: CAISDDRPTSGFLQFF. In nucleotides, the CDR3 is TGTGCCATCAGTGATGACCGACCTACATCTGGGTTCCTACAGTTCTTC.

The chain recombines TRBV29-1 with TRBJ2-2, with D perhaps TRBD2 (6 bases). V was shortened by 6 bases and J by 0 bases, with 20 bases between the two germline ends. The germline CDR1 and CDR2 sequences are SQVTM and ANQGSEA. The CDR3 has 17 residues. CDR3 region: CSVLRGGKFANTGELFF. The CDR3 nucleotides are TGCAGCGTCTTACGTGGAGGGAAATTCGCGAACACCGGGGAGCTGTTTTTT.

V gene TRBV7-9 combines with J gene TRBJ1-2, with TRBD1 matching 7 bases. V was clipped by 5 bases and J by 12 bases; unmatched bases: 9. Per the germline V gene, CDR1 is SEHNR and CDR2 is FQNEAQ (reference sequence). This CDR3 has 12 amino acids. The CDR3 protein is CASSPDRVGNTF. Written as DNA, the CDR3 is TGTGCCAGCAGCCCCGACAGGGTCGGAAACACCTTC. Together with reference TRBV7-9 and TRBJ1-2, the CDR3 gives the full variable domain: DTGVSQNPRHKITKRGQNVTFRCDPISEHNRLYWYRQTLGQGPEFLTYFQNEAQLEKSRLLSDRFSAERPKGSFSTLEIQRTEQGDSAMYLCASSPDRVGNTFGSGTRLTVV.

In its sample, this clonotype was seen once. CDR3 bases: TGCAGCAAGTTAACAGGGGAAGAGACCCAGTACTTC. Its translation: CSKLTGEETQYF. V usage is TRBV29-1 and J usage is TRBJ2-5; 7 positions agree with TRBD1. Germline V gene sequence: CDR1 SQVTM, CDR2 ANQGSEA. The CDR3 sequence is 12 residues long. Unmatched junction bases numbered 6, after V lost 8 bases and J lost 3 bases.

This clonotype has just a few counts. The rearrangement links TRBV11-2 to TRBJ1-3, with TRBD1 as a possible D gene (5 bases). The germline CDR1 and CDR2 sequences are SGHAT and FQNNGV. This CDR3 has 14 residues. V lost 5 bases and J lost 0, with 8 bases in between. Here the CDR3 reads CASSPGTSGNTIYF. In DNA form, the CDR3 reads TGTGCCAGCAGCCCAGGGACCTCTGGAAACACCATATATTTT.

V is TRBV18 and J is TRBJ2-3, with 8 bases aligning to TRBD2. Losses at the gene ends were 2 bases for V and 0 bases for J; bases not matched to a gene: 7. The CDR3 runs to 17 residues. Germline V gene data show CDR1 as KGHSH and CDR2 as LQKENI. Here the CDR3 reads CASSPGASGWSTDTQYF. The CDR3, as DNA: TGTGCCAGCTCACCAGGGGCTAGCGGGTGGAGCACAGATACGCAGTATTTT.

In this sample, this clonotype turned up a few times. The chain uses TRBV6-5 and TRBJ1-2; TRBD1 matches at 9 bases. The CDR3 runs 14 residues. The germline CDR1 and CDR2 sequences are MNHEY and SVGAGI. V gave up 4 bases and J gave up 2 bases; unmatched junction bases: 2. This CDR3 is CASSSGQGNYGYTF. The CDR3 nucleotides are TGTGCCAGCAGTTCGGGACAGGGAAACTATGGCTACACCTTC.

The chain links TRBV19 to TRBJ2-7, with TRBD1 matching 7 bases. CDR1 is LNHDA, CDR2 SQIVND, per germline (reference sequence). The junction had 8 bases not matched to a gene; V was cut back by 6 bases and J by 3 bases. This CDR3 contains 14 residues. The CDR3 bases are TGTGCCAGTAGATCCGGGACAGACTTCTACGAGCAGTACTTC. This encodes CASRSGTDFYEQYF.

CDR3 residues: CATSRERKGSNQPQHF. The CDR3 coding sequence is TGTGCCACCAGCAGAGAAAGAAAGGGAAGCAATCAGCCCCAGCATTTT. The chain recombines TRBV15 with TRBJ1-5; D unclear. The CDR3 has 16 amino acids. V was clipped by 0 bases and J by 1 base, with 10 bases between them. The germline V gene encodes CDR1 LNHNV and CDR2 YYDKDF (reference sequence). The full variable domain, rest sourced from reference TRBV15 and TRBJ1-5, is DAMVIQNPRYQVTQFGKPVTLSCSQTLNHNVMYWYQQKSSQAPKLLFHYYDKDFNNEADTPDNFQSRRPNTSFCFLDIRSPGLGDTAMYLCATSRERKGSNQPQHFGDGTRLSIL.